Following are 14 T cell receptor beta chains from one sample sequenced in a study of blood T cells in healthy people across ages. Through a sample-barcoded 5' primer and a J-beta primer mix, a second PCR was run for roughly 6 to 12 cycles. Each CDR3 protein is one row after TCRdb ran MiXCR on the 5' RACE reads. Here the sample spans about 600,000 distinct CDR3 sequences, 47% being singletons. Sequencing was carried out using blood. These receptors were obtained from an elderly man in good health.

The J gene is TRBJ2-1, the V gene TRBV15; D is perhaps TRBD2 (5 bases). V was clipped by 2 bases and J by 4 bases, with 15 bases between them. Germline values: CDR1 LNHNV, CDR2 YYDKDF (reference sequence). The CDR3 totals 16 residues. As DNA, the CDR3 is TGTGCCACCAGCAGAAAGCAAGAGGGCTGGTACAATGAGCAGTTCTTC. Translated: CATSRKQEGWYNEQFF.

This clonotype was seen just once. A much more abundant neighbour one base away suggests this may be a read error. This chain connects TRBV6-6 to TRBJ2-7; D gene unclear. Per the germline V gene, CDR1 is MNHNY and CDR2 is SVGAGI (reference sequence). The CDR3 loop spans 11 amino acids. CDR3 residues: CAGSTGYEQYF. DNA for the CDR3: TGTGCCGGCAGTACTGGCTACGAGCAGTACTTC.

This clonotype was found once. This sequence joins TRBV5-4 and TRBJ2-1; no firm D call. Looked up from germline, CDR1 is SGHNT and CDR2 is YYREEE (reference sequence). V was pared by 4 bases and J by 8 bases, with 22 bases between. The CDR3 has 16 residues. CDR3 DNA sequence: TGTGCCAGCAGCCCCCAAGCCGGGCAACCTTGGGATGAGCAGTTCTTC. It encodes CASSPQAGQPWDEQFF.

This chain joins TRBV20-1 and TRBJ2-3; 12 nucleotides line up with TRBD2. The CDR3 length is 17 residues. The germline CDR1 and CDR2 sequences are DFQATT and SNEGSKA (reference sequence). Trimming at V came to 0 bases and at J to 6 bases, leaving 10 bases not matched to a gene. The CDR3 sequence is CSARDERTSGMGDTQYF. CDR3 nucleotides: TGCAGTGCTAGAGATGAGAGGACTAGCGGGATGGGGGATACGCAGTATTTT.

This clonotype was recorded a few times. The chain carries TRBV4-1 and TRBJ1-5; D gene unclear. The V and J ends lost 4 bases and 5 bases respectively, with 12 bases between them. There are 14 residues in the CDR3. From germline, CDR1 is MGHRA and CDR2 YSYEKL. The CDR3 spells CASSPRHGDQPQHF. In DNA, the CDR3 is TGCGCCAGCAGCCCACGACACGGCGATCAGCCCCAGCATTTT.

The chain employs TRBV18 and TRBJ1-4; 10 nucleotides align to TRBD1. J lost 6 bases, V lost 3 bases, and 4 bases had no gene match. The CDR3 loop spans 15 amino acids. CDR1 is KGHSH and CDR2 is LQKENI in the germline V gene. The CDR3 sequence is CASSPKTGGYEKLFF. The CDR3 nucleotides are TGTGCCAGCTCACCCAAGACAGGGGGCTATGAAAAACTGTTTTTT.

This rearrangement joins TRBV27 to TRBJ2-7, with D hard to call. Germline CDR1 is MNHEY and CDR2 is SMNVEV (reference sequence). The V and J ends lost 8 bases and 1 base respectively, with 12 bases between them. The CDR3 has 13 residues. The CDR3: CASGKTGSYEQYF. In DNA, the CDR3 is TGTGCCAGCGGGAAAACGGGTTCCTACGAGCAGTACTTC.

This chain connects TRBV20-1 to TRBJ2-1; 12 bases fit TRBD1. The V segment lost 5 bases and the J segment 7 bases; nucleotides outside the gene matches: 9. Germline CDR1 and CDR2: DFQATT and SNEGSKA (reference sequence). This CDR3 spans 15 amino acids. As DNA, the CDR3 is TGCAGTGCTGACCAGGGACAGGGGGCTTGGAATGAGCAGTTCTTC. Translated, it gives CSADQGQGAWNEQFF.

CDR3 in amino acids: CASSSWTGEVEGYTF. CDR3 DNA: TGTGCCAGCAGCTCTTGGACAGGGGAGGTGGAAGGCTACACCTTC. V gene TRBV7-2 combines with J gene TRBJ1-2; TRBD1 agrees at 9 bases. CDR3 size: 15 residues. Per germline, CDR1 SGHTA and CDR2 FQGNSA. V dropped 4 bases and J dropped 8; count of bases not matched to a gene: 11.

V usage is TRBV20-1 and J usage is TRBJ2-5, with D perhaps TRBD1 (6 bases). The CDR3 is 14 amino acids. The germline V gene has CDR1 DFQATT and CDR2 SNEGSKA (reference sequence). V gave up 1 base and J gave up 2 bases, with 11 bases separating them. CDR3 region: CSARGEGVQETQYF. In nucleotides, the CDR3 is TGCAGTGCTAGAGGAGAGGGGGTTCAAGAGACCCAGTACTTC.

This clonotype occurred a few times. J is TRBJ2-7 and V is TRBV28, with 9 bases aligning to TRBD2. CDR1 is MDHEN, CDR2 SYDVKM, per germline. The junction had 8 bases not matched to a gene; V was cut back by 7 bases and J by 4 bases. The CDR3 contains 14 residues. DNA of the CDR3: TGTGCCAGCAAAATTCGGGGACTAGCTTACGAGCAGTACTTC. This translates into CASKIRGLAYEQYF.

V and J are TRBV29-1 and TRBJ1-1, with D hard to call. V was cut by 6 bases and J by 2 bases, with 16 bases left in between. The CDR3 is 14 residues long. The V gene's germline CDR1 is SQVTM and CDR2 ANQGSEA. The CDR3 loop reads CSVWSPRANTEAFF. CDR3 sequence (DNA): TGCAGCGTATGGTCGCCAAGGGCTAACACTGAAGCTTTCTTT.

This rearrangement joins TRBV2 to TRBJ2-4, with D possibly being TRBD1 or TRBD2 (6 bases each). The better agreement between TRBJ2-5 and the DNA end casts doubt on the J call. The CDR3 covers 14 residues. Germline CDR1 SNHLY, CDR2 FYNNEI. This chain's CDR3 is CASKGGTSKETQYF. Written as DNA, the CDR3 is TGTGCCAGCAAAGGGGGGACCTCAAAAGAGACCCAGTACTTC.

The rearrangement uses TRBV10-3 and TRBJ2-1; 8 nucleotides agree with TRBD2. The length of the CDR3 is 16 residues. The V gene's germline CDR1 is ENHRY and CDR2 SYGVKD. With V trimmed by 3 bases and J by 4 bases, 8 bases remained unmatched. The CDR3 DNA is TGTGCCATCAGTGACAAAGCGGGGGCCTATTACAATGAGCAGTTCTTC. Protein product: CAISDKAGAYYNEQFF.